A selection of T cell receptor beta chains follows, all from one sample in a study of blood T cell repertoires in COVID-19. The repertoire was sequenced with immunoSEQ multiplex PCR; TCRdb's copy has only in-frame clones and lacks some. The sample yields about 100,000 clones, 80% to 95% seen once. The sequencing input was peripheral blood. The receptors derive from a man aged 45 to 65 with active COVID-19. CDR3s include the opening cysteine and the closing phenylalanine or tryptophan.

j_gene	v_gene	CDR3aa
TRBJ1-2	TRBV19	CASSIGRVYGYTF
TRBJ2-7	TRBV11-2	CASSRDRDEQYF
TRBJ2-5	TRBV5-1	CASSLVLADPQETQYF
TRBJ2-1	TRBV27	CASSLGGTSGYRPYNEQFF
TRBJ2-7	TRBV6-5	CASSPGLMTYEQYF
TRBJ1-5	TRBV29-1	CSVADQANQPQHF
TRBJ1-3	TRBV5-1	CASSLMTGSSGNTIYF
TRBJ2-1	TRBV5-1	CASSSAGDEQFF
TRBJ2-1	TRBV9	CASSGGTYNEQFF
TRBJ2-2	TRBV5-6	CASSLLPGLAATSGELFF
TRBJ2-7	TRBV11-2	CASSPLGAVSYEQYF
TRBJ1-4	TRBV7-9	CASSFWGETNEKLFF
TRBJ1-3	TRBV19	CASSHRQGFAGNTIYF
TRBJ1-2	TRBV6-5	CASSYRQTNYGYTF
TRBJ1-2	TRBV5-4	CASSSGTVYGYTF
TRBJ2-1	TRBV3-1/TRBV3-2	CATSRGPANDEQFF
TRBJ1-2	TRBV2	CASRGTGDYGYTF
TRBJ1-1	TRBV5-1	CASSLTANTEAFF
TRBJ2-7	TRBV2	CASSDDSTYEQYF
TRBJ1-1	TRBV5-1	CASSPTGGGYTEAFF
TRBJ2-3	TRBV3-1/TRBV3-2	CASSQSGLVPDTQYF
TRBJ2-3	TRBV2	CASTVGYGEADTQYF
TRBJ1-5	TRBV19	CASSFPGGNQPQHF
TRBJ1-2	TRBV19	CASTQGGLGYGYTF
TRBJ2-1	TRBV19	CASSMRAAGPNEQFF
TRBJ2-5	TRBV6-6	CASSRAGGEETQYF
TRBJ2-5	TRBV3-1/TRBV3-2	CASTPSWGGGGPVQETQYF
TRBJ1-2	TRBV28	CASSPLRLGDYGYTF
TRBJ2-5	TRBV19	CASSPRPASGGGETQYF
TRBJ2-3	TRBV28	CATPDRKSDTQYF
TRBJ2-1	TRBV5-5	CASSGPSGRAGDEQFF
TRBJ2-5	TRBV6-5	CAVGGRSGETQYF